This T cell receptor gamma chain was captured in a study of Vδ1+ human thymocytes. Sequences come from RNA converted to cDNA by reverse transcription. Pooled V-gene forward primers with one constant-region reverse primer generated the CDR3 amplicons by multiplex PCR. TCRdb reapplied CATT to the multiplex PCR reads. The profile shows some 37,000 gamma-chain clones, 20% of them singletons. Study observations and caveats: In the thymus, TRG and TRD repertoires looked highly polyclonal with Gaussian CDR3 lengths.

CDR3 length: 14 amino acids. From germline, CDR1 is VTNTFY and CDR2 YDVSTARD (reference sequence). Germline trimming cut 1 base from V and 6 bases from J; bases unmatched to any gene: 9. As regards this clone: Its antigen is currently unknown.

The TCR comes from a girl under three years old who had congenital heart surgery. The chain recombines TRGV3 with TRGJ1 or TRGJ2. Sequences were obtained from Vdelta1+ gamma-delta thymocytes from the thymus. Subset in this sample: FACS-sorted CD3+ TCRalphabeta- TCRVdelta1+ TCRVdelta2- thymocytes. DNA for the CDR3: TGTGCCACCTGGGACAGCCCTTTTGGTTATAAGAAACTCTTT. Translated: CATWDSPFGYKKLF.